The 14 T cell receptor beta chains below come from one sample, sequenced in a study of cytomegalovirus exposure and HLA in healthy donors. The PCR was carried out with 60 Vbeta primers and 13 Jbeta primers. Clones were read by immunoSEQ multiplex PCR, and TCRdb kept only the in-frame ones, dropping some. The data hold approximately 120,000 clones, with 74% observed a single time. The sample consisted of PBMCs. These receptors all stem from a woman aged 45 to 65 in good health and CMV-seropositive.

The gene calls are TRBV5-5 and TRBJ2-7; a weak D match, TRBD2 (7 bases). CDR3 length equals 14 residues. Per germline, CDR1 SGHKS and CDR2 YYEKEE (reference sequence). The V end lost 0 bases, the J end lost 5 bases, and 12 bases lay between the germline ends. The CDR3 region is CASSLAGGRDEQYF. The CDR3 bases are TGTGCCAGCAGCTTGGCGGGGGGCCGGGACGAGCAGTACTTC. Drawing the rest from reference TRBV5-5 and TRBJ2-7, the complete variable domain is DAGVTQSPTHLIKTRGQQVTLRCSPISGHKSVSWYQQVLGQGPQFIFQYYEKEERGRGNFPDRFSARQFPNYSSELNVNALLLGDSALYLCASSLAGGRDEQYFGPGTRLTVT.

This clone occurred a few times. This chain links TRBV5-1 with TRBJ2-3, with 9 positions matching TRBD2. CDR1 and CDR2 (germline): SGHRS, YFSETQ. This CDR3 is built from 15 residues. The V segment lost 4 bases and the J segment 3 bases; nucleotides outside the gene matches: 6. Written as DNA, the CDR3 is TGCGCCAGCAGCCCCCCCCTAGCGGGGACAGATACGCAGTATTTT. The encoded protein is CASSPPLAGTDTQYF.

This clone was detected only once. This chain connects TRBV30 to TRBJ2-3; 9 positions agree with TRBD2. Germline V lookup: CDR1 GTSNPN, CDR2 SVGIG (reference sequence). This CDR3 has 14 amino acids. The V and J ends lost 4 bases and 2 bases, in that order; junction bases with no gene match: 4. This CDR3 is CAWKRGVNTDTQYF. CDR3 sequence (DNA): TGTGCCTGGAAGCGGGGGGTAAACACAGATACGCAGTATTTT.

The V and J genes are TRBV11-2 and TRBJ2-7; TRBD1 agrees at 9 bases. Germline V gives CDR1 SGHAT, CDR2 FQNNGV. V lost 5 bases, J lost 4 bases, and 3 bases stayed unmatched. The CDR3 loop spans 13 amino acids. In DNA form, the CDR3 reads TGTGCCAGCAGCACCGGACAGGGGTACGAGCAGTACTTC. It codes for CASSTGQGYEQYF.

Note on this clone: Mismatch with germline at one junction end may stem from a read error. This sequence joins TRBV2 and TRBJ1-5, with D possibly being TRBD1 (6 bases). The germline V gene has CDR1 SNHLY and CDR2 FYNNEI. The CDR3 has 13 amino acids. The CDR3 reads CASSAMWTASIGF. The DNA for the CDR3 is TGTGCCAGCAGTGCGATGTGGACAGCTAGTATAGGTTTT.

In its sample, this clone was seen once. The rearrangement uses TRBV27 and TRBJ2-1; 12 nucleotides line up with TRBD2. This CDR3 region has 16 residues. The V segment lost 4 bases and the J segment 0 bases; nucleotides outside the gene matches: 1. CDR1 MNHEY and CDR2 SMNVEV come from the germline V gene (reference sequence). The CDR3 reads CASSWGLAGSYNEQFF. CDR3 nucleotide sequence: TGTGCCAGCAGTTGGGGACTAGCGGGCTCCTACAATGAGCAGTTCTTC.

The J gene is TRBJ2-3, the V gene TRBV18; 7 bases match TRBD1. CDR1 and CDR2 (germline): KGHSH, LQKENI. The CDR3 consists of 17 residues. The junction had 14 bases not matched to a gene; V was cut back by 4 bases and J by 4 bases. The CDR3 DNA is TGTGCCAGCTCACACCTGTCGAGAGGGGGCATCGCAGATACGCAGTATTTT. This gives the protein CASSHLSRGGIADTQYF.

The V gene is TRBV5-1, the J gene TRBJ2-2; perhaps TRBD1 as D (5 bases). Germline CDR1 SGHRS, CDR2 YFSETQ. This CDR3 region has 13 residues. CDR3 bases: TGCGCTTCCCGTGGGGCAGACACCGGGGAGCTGTTTTTT. This encodes CASRGADTGELFF.

The chain's CDR3 is CASSWGQGKMDTQYF. The CDR3 nucleotides are TGTGCCAGCAGCTGGGGACAGGGGAAGATGGATACGCAGTATTTT. The J gene is TRBJ2-3, the V gene TRBV7-2; the match to TRBD1 covers 10 bases. Losses at the gene ends were 4 bases for V and 6 bases for J; bases not matched to a gene: 7. In germline, CDR1 is SGHTA, CDR2 FQGNSA. The CDR3 loop spans 15 amino acids. Full variable domain (missing parts from reference TRBV7-2 and TRBJ2-3): GAGVSQSPSNKVTEKGKDVELRCDPISGHTALYWYRQSLGQGLEFLIYFQGNSAPDKSGLPSDRFSAERTGGSVSTLTIQRTQQEDSAVYLCASSWGQGKMDTQYFGPGTRLTVL.

The chain combines TRBV29-1 with TRBJ2-1; D gene unclear. The CDR3 length is 12 residues. The V gene's germline CDR1 is SQVTM and CDR2 ANQGSEA. V gave up 7 bases and J gave up 6 bases, with 13 bases separating them. The CDR3, as DNA: TGCAGCGGTTCACTGAATTCCAATGAGCAGTTCTTC. It translates to CSGSLNSNEQFF.

The chain combines TRBV5-1 with TRBJ2-5; TRBD2 is a possible D gene (6 bases). The CDR3 is made up of 14 amino acids. With 4 bases removed from V and 0 bases from J, the gap between germline ends came to 10 bases. Germline V gives CDR1 SGHRS, CDR2 YFSETQ. Written as DNA, the CDR3 is TGCGCCAGCAGCCCCCGGGGGAACCAAGAGACCCAGTACTTC. As protein: CASSPRGNQETQYF. The full variable domain, its missing parts supplied by reference TRBV5-1 and TRBJ2-5, is KAGVTQTPRYLIKTRGQQVTLSCSPISGHRSVSWYQQTPGQGLQFLFEYFSETQRNKGNFPGRFSGRQFSNSRSEMNVSTLELGDSALYLCASSPRGNQETQYFGPGTRLLVL.

The genes are TRBV5-1 and TRBJ1-4; D might be TRBD1 (5 bases). Germline-derived CDR1 and CDR2 are SGHRS and YFSETQ. The CDR3 loop spans 15 amino acids. Trimming removed 4 bases from V and 7 bases from J, with 17 bases in between. The CDR3 DNA is TGCGCCAGCAGCCGCAGCGGGGGTGACAGTGAAAAACTGTTTTTT. As protein: CASSRSGGDSEKLFF.

This clone has more than one count but fewer than ten. The V call is TRBV5-1, the J call TRBJ1-4, with TRBD1 matching 8 bases. Losses at the gene ends were 0 bases for V and 4 bases for J; bases not matched to a gene: 5. CDR1 SGHRS and CDR2 YFSETQ come from the germline V gene. CDR3 length: 16 residues. CDR3 nucleotides: TGCGCCAGCAGCTTGGAACCACAGGGGGATAATGAAAAACTGTTTTTT. Residues: CASSLEPQGDNEKLFF.

CDR3 residues: CATSRGAGTPRVGETQYF. CDR3 nucleotides: TGTGCCACCAGCAGAGGAGCGGGGACCCCCCGGGTGGGGGAGACCCAGTACTTC. The chain carries TRBV15 and TRBJ2-5, with 7 nucleotides matching TRBD2. The trim removed 1 base at V and 5 bases at J, leaving 16 bases unmatched. Germline CDR1 LNHNV, CDR2 YYDKDF (reference sequence). There are 18 residues in the CDR3.